The rows below give T cell receptor beta chains drawn from one sample of a study of cytomegalovirus exposure and HLA in healthy donors. Repertoires were generated with immunoSEQ multiplex PCR, while TCRdb's copy carries only in-frame clones and drops some. The profile shows 130,000 or so clones, about 75% of them singletons. Material: PBMCs. These receptors were collected from a woman aged 40 to 55 in good health and CMV-seronegative. Both conserved end residues are part of each CDR3. The order of the fields is V gene, J gene, clone size, D gene, CDR3 DNA, CDR3 protein. The D gene is left open where the match is weak. Clone sizes are given selectively: once, few, many, or a class where the clone is expanded.

TRBV4-1,TRBJ2-3,NA,TRBD2,TGCGCCAGCAGCCTTGGACTAGCGGTGGATGGTTGGACAGATACGCAGTATTTT,CASSLGLAVDGWTDTQYF
TRBV19,TRBJ1-5,NA,TRBD1,TGTGCCAGTAGTCGGGGGACAGGGATCAATCAGCCCCAGCATTTT,CASSRGTGINQPQHF
TRBV10-3,TRBJ1-1,NA,NA,TGTGCCACCTACAGGGATCTGAACACTGAAGCTTTCTTT,CATYRDLNTEAFF
TRBV7-8,TRBJ1-2,NA,TRBD1,TGTGCCAGCAGCTTATGGGGGAACAGGGGGCGCGGTGGCTACACCTTC,CASSLWGNRGRGGYTF
TRBV6-5,TRBJ1-1,NA,NA,TGTGCCAGCAAGAACAGCAAGAACACTGAAGCTTTCTTT,CASKNSKNTEAFF
TRBV14,TRBJ1-1,NA,NA,TGTGCCAGCAGCCAAACAACAAACACTGAAGCTTTCTTT,CASSQTTNTEAFF
TRBV5-1,TRBJ1-2,NA,TRBD1,TGCGCCAGCAGCTTCCAACCGGACAGGGACGGCTACACCTTC,CASSFQPDRDGYTF
TRBV2,TRBJ2-5,NA,TRBD2,TGTGCCAGCAGTGGGGAGGGGACGGAGACCCAGTACTTC,CASSGEGTETQYF
TRBV27,TRBJ2-7,NA,NA,TGTGCCAGCAGTTACCGGCCGCGTGGAGGGATCTACGAGCAGTACTTC,CASSYRPRGGIYEQYF
TRBV5-1,TRBJ1-3,NA,NA,TGCGCCAGCAGCTTGGCCGAGGGATCTGGAAACACCATATATTTT,CASSLAEGSGNTIYF
TRBV9,TRBJ1-2,NA,TRBD1,TGTGCCAGCAGCGTAGACGGGACAGGGTATGGCTACACCTTC,CASSVDGTGYGYTF
TRBV6-5,TRBJ1-2,NA,NA,TGTGCCAGCAGTTACCTCGGGTATGGCTACACCTTC,CASSYLGYGYTF
TRBV7-9,TRBJ1-1,NA,TRBD1,TGTGCCAGCAGTCTTGGACAGGGGGCCCGAAACGGTGGAGCTTTCTTT,CASSLGQGARNGGAFF
TRBV28,TRBJ2-1,once,TRBD2,TGTGCCAGCAGTTCAGCGGGGGGATCCTACAATGAGCAGTTCTTC,CASSSAGGSYNEQFF
TRBV19,TRBJ2-7,NA,TRBD1,TGTGCCAGTAGTATTGGGACAGGCTCCTACGAGCAGTACTTC,CASSIGTGSYEQYF
TRBV30,TRBJ1-4,NA,NA,TGTGCCTGGAGCCCCGGGGGACCTAATGAAAAACTGTTTTTT,CAWSPGGPNEKLFF